This TCR beta chain was observed in a study of control samples from healthy donors and cancer patients. Here immunoSEQ multiplex PCR was the method, and the copy in TCRdb shows in-frame clones only, minus some. The repertoire holds approximately 50,000 clones, with more than 90% as singletons. The sequenced material came from PBMCs. This clonotype was obtained from a man under 40 with colorectal cancer.

CDR3 sequence (DNA): TGTGCCAGCACCATCAACAGGGGAAACACTGAAGCTTTCTTT. Protein product: CASTINRGNTEAFF. The chain joins TRBV6-5 to TRBJ1-1, with TRBD1 matching 7 bases. Germline CDR1 MNHEY, CDR2 SVGAGI. V lost 7 bases to trimming and J lost 2 bases; unmatched junction nucleotides: 7. The CDR3 sequence is 14 residues long.